Reported below is one T cell receptor beta chain. Germline lookup yields CDR1 MNHEY and CDR2 SVGAGI. After removal of 7 bases from V and 4 bases from J, the junction contained 7 bases not matched to a gene. The CDR3 is 14 residues long. Using immunoSEQ multiplex PCR, the repertoire was profiled, and TCRdb retains in-frame clones only, with some absent. Counted here are 20,000 to 30,000 clones, approximately 77% occurring once; the ten biggest clones make up roughly 26%. This sample is part of a study of radiotherapy plus CTLA-4 blockade in lung cancer. The V call is TRBV6-5, the J call TRBJ1-5; 7 bases match TRBD1. This sample comprised peripheral blood, obtained from a patient treated with radiotherapy plus ipilimumab. This TCR derives from a human donor with non-small cell lung cancer that progressed on radiotherapy plus ipilimumab. Here the CDR3 DNA reads TGTGCCAGCATCGAGACAGGGCCAAATCAGCCCCAGCATTTT. Translating it yields CASIETGPNQPQHF.